Each of the 23 T cell receptor beta chains below was sequenced from the same sample in a study of T cells after posttransplantation cyclophosphamide (TCRdb year 2016). Receptors were amplified or captured by the immunoSEQ multiplex PCR assay. TCRdb stores this immuneACCESS table with in-frame sequences only. Part of the clones is absent; in the studies checked, under half of the shortfall reflects unresolved V genes, and no reason is known for the rest. The sample data list about 10,000 clones, and just over 95% of these were observed just once. The ten biggest clones cover 0.25% to 0.3% of the sample. Sequencing was performed on naive CD8+ T cells sorted from PBMCs. The receptors originated from a man between 45 and 60 years old in good health, CMV-negative, and a related stem cell transplant donor.

CDR3 loop: CSVAGTSETGELFF. CDR3 sequence (DNA): TGCAGCGTGGCCGGGACTAGTGAAACCGGGGAGCTGTTTTTT. The chain has TRBV29-1 and TRBJ2-2, with TRBD2 identical over 8 bases. The CDR3 is made up of 14 amino acids. V trimming: 6 bases; J trimming: 5 bases; junction bases outside the gene matches: 8. CDR1 SQVTM and CDR2 ANQGSEA come from the germline V gene.

The chain carries TRBV2 and TRBJ1-1; the match to TRBD1 covers 9 bases. J gave up 1 base and V 6 bases, and 0 bases lay outside the gene matches. Germline assignment: CDR1 SNHLY and CDR2 FYNNEI. The CDR3 loop spans 13 amino acids. DNA for the CDR3: TGTGCCAGCAGGGACAGGGGGAACACTGAAGCTTTCTTT. This translates into CASRDRGNTEAFF.

The chain links TRBV11-2 to TRBJ2-1, with D perhaps TRBD2 (7 bases). The CDR3 runs 14 residues. The V end was cut by 4 bases, the J end by 8 bases, with 15 bases between. Germline CDR1 SGHAT, CDR2 FQNNGV. The DNA of the CDR3 is TGTGCCAGCAGCTACATAGGGGGGAGGGATGAGCAGTTCTTC. Its protein is CASSYIGGRDEQFF.

The chain joins TRBV7-9 to TRBJ2-1, with 7 bases that match TRBD2. With V trimmed by 1 base and J by 8 bases, 11 bases remained unmatched. The CDR3 length is 16 residues. Germline V gives CDR1 SEHNR, CDR2 FQNEAQ (reference sequence). The chain's CDR3 is CASSLGVAGAFDEQFF. For the CDR3, the DNA is TGTGCCAGCAGCTTAGGGGTGGCGGGAGCTTTTGATGAGCAGTTCTTC.

Here the CDR3 reads CASSWQGPTYEQYF. Written as DNA, the CDR3 is TGTGCCAGTAGTTGGCAGGGGCCTACCTACGAGCAGTACTTC. The V gene is TRBV19, the J gene TRBJ2-7; D perhaps matches TRBD1 (6 bases). CDR1 and CDR2 (germline): LNHDA, SQIVND (reference sequence). The CDR3 is made up of 14 amino acids. The V and J ends lost 5 bases and 2 bases respectively, with 13 bases between them.

V usage is TRBV13 and J usage is TRBJ2-3, with D possibly TRBD1 on 6 matching bases. The germline V gene has CDR1 PRHDT and CDR2 FYEKMQ (reference sequence). This CDR3 spans 17 amino acids. The germline V and J ends were trimmed by 5 bases and 0 bases, with 18 bases remaining between them. This chain's CDR3 is CASSPRFRDTSTDTQYF. The DNA of the CDR3 is TGTGCCAGCAGCCCAAGATTCCGGGACACTAGCACAGATACGCAGTATTTT.

The chain couples TRBV15 to TRBJ2-5, with 8 bases identical to TRBD1. The end of the DNA is better explained by TRBJ2-7, so the J call may be wrong. Germline V gene data show CDR1 as LNHNV and CDR2 as YYDKDF (reference sequence). CDR3 length: 16 residues. DNA of the CDR3: TGTGCCACCAGACCGGACAGGGAGGTCCTAGGCTACGAGCAGTACTTC. Translation: CATRPDREVLGYEQYF.

The V call is TRBV4-2, the J call TRBJ2-7, with a weak D call TRBD1 (5 bases). The CDR3 has 14 residues. V was cut by 0 bases and J by 3 bases, with 9 bases left in between. Germline CDR1 LGHNA, CDR2 YNFKEQ. CDR3 sequence: CASSQEQEIYEQYF. The CDR3 DNA reads TGTGCCAGCAGCCAAGAACAGGAGATCTACGAGCAGTACTTC.

This chain uses TRBV15 with TRBJ2-7; no firm D call. V was clipped by 5 bases and J by 0 bases, with 14 bases between them. CDR1 is LNHNV, CDR2 YYDKDF, per germline (reference sequence). The CDR3 totals 15 residues. The CDR3 sequence: CATSGYTESSYEQYF. The CDR3 bases are TGTGCCACCAGCGGTTATACAGAGAGCTCCTACGAGCAGTACTTC.

The chain couples TRBV7-6 to TRBJ2-7; D might be TRBD1 (5 bases). CDR1 and CDR2 (germline): SGHVS, FNYEAQ. The CDR3 covers 14 residues. V was cut by 5 bases and J by 0 bases, with 11 bases left in between. This CDR3 reads CASSATGYSYEQYF. Here the CDR3 DNA reads TGTGCCAGCAGCGCTACAGGTTACTCCTACGAGCAGTACTTC.

The chain couples TRBV7-8 to TRBJ2-7, with 15 bases that match TRBD2. The V gene end was trimmed by 1 base and the J gene end by 6 bases; junction bases not matched to a gene: 10. CDR1 is SGHVS, CDR2 FQNEAQ, per germline. The CDR3 is 18 amino acids. The CDR3 coding sequence is TGTGCCAGCAGCTTAGGGCGGGGACTAGCGGGAGGCGCAGGCGAGCAGTACTTC. Its protein is CASSLGRGLAGGAGEQYF.

V usage is TRBV29-1 and J usage is TRBJ1-2; 9 bases map to TRBD1. J was trimmed by 4 bases and V by 6 bases; bases with no gene match: 3. The CDR3 covers 12 residues. Looked up from germline, CDR1 is SQVTM and CDR2 is ANQGSEA. The CDR3 DNA follows: TGCAGCGTGGGACAGGGCATCTATGGCTACACCTTC. Residues: CSVGQGIYGYTF. The whole variable domain, remainder taken from reference TRBV29-1 and TRBJ1-2, is SAVISQKPSRDICQRGTSLTIQCQVDSQVTMMFWYRQQPGQSLTLIATANQGSEATYESGFVIDKFPISRPNLTFSTLTVSNMSPEDSSIYLCSVGQGIYGYTFGSGTRLTVV.

The count of this clone is one. The J gene is TRBJ1-6, the V gene TRBV5-6, with D unresolved. Germline-derived CDR1 and CDR2 are SGHDT and YYEEEE. The CDR3 extends over 15 amino acids. Trimming stripped 0 bases from V and 2 bases from J, with 6 bases between. The CDR3 DNA is TGTGCCAGCAGCTTGGAAACAGCCTATAATTCACCCCTCCACTTT. Amino acid sequence: CASSLETAYNSPLHF. The complete variable domain, with remaining parts taken from reference TRBV5-6 and TRBJ1-6, reads DAGVTQSPTHLIKTRGQQVTLRCSPKSGHDTVSWYQQALGQGPQFIFQYYEEEERQRGNFPDRFSGHQFPNYSSELNVNALLLGDSALYLCASSLETAYNSPLHFGNGTRLTVT.

The rearrangement links TRBV4-1 to TRBJ2-3; D may be TRBD1 (6 bases). The CDR3 has 16 residues. The germline V gene has CDR1 MGHRA and CDR2 YSYEKL. V dropped 4 bases and J dropped 6 bases, with 20 bases sitting between them. The CDR3 bases are TGCGCCAGCAGCCGCCTGGACGGATACCAGGGGGATACGCAGTATTTT. It translates to CASSRLDGYQGDTQYF.

The chain couples TRBV12-5 to TRBJ2-7; 8 bases align to TRBD2. CDR1 and CDR2 (germline): LGHNT, FRNRAP. The junction had 8 bases not matched to a gene; V was cut back by 1 base and J by 3 bases. The CDR3 is 16 amino acids. CDR3 sequence: CASGLAMGLGSYEQYF. The CDR3 nucleotides are TGTGCTAGTGGTTTGGCCATGGGACTAGGCAGCTACGAGCAGTACTTC.

This chain connects TRBV6-6 to TRBJ1-1, with D hard to call. The CDR3 extends over 13 amino acids. CDR1 and CDR2 (germline): MNHNY, SVGAGI (reference sequence). Trimming pared 0 bases from V and 5 bases from J, leaving 7 bases between. This CDR3 is CASSYSGRTEAFF. CDR3 nucleotide sequence: TGTGCCAGCAGTTACTCGGGCAGGACTGAAGCTTTCTTT.

The V and J genes are TRBV6-6 and TRBJ2-7; 11 bases are shared with TRBD2. There are 14 residues in the CDR3. From germline, CDR1 is MNHNY and CDR2 SVGAGI (reference sequence). J gave up 4 bases and V 5 bases, and 4 bases lay outside the gene matches. Here the CDR3 DNA reads TGTGCCAGCAGTGTCGGGACTAGCGGATACGAGCAGTACTTC. Translating gives CASSVGTSGYEQYF.

The chain has TRBV9 and TRBJ2-3; the D gene is possibly TRBD2 (6 bases). Germline lookup yields CDR1 SGDLS and CDR2 YYNGEE. This CDR3 has 15 amino acids. V was clipped by 0 bases and J by 6 bases, with 14 bases between them. CDR3 protein: CASSVEDYGEDTQYF. CDR3 nucleotide sequence: TGTGCCAGCAGCGTAGAGGACTATGGTGAGGATACGCAGTATTTT. Full variable domain (missing parts from reference TRBV9 and TRBJ2-3): DSGVTQTPKHLITATGQRVTLRCSPRSGDLSVYWYQQSLDQGLQFLIQYYNGEERAKGNILERFSAQQFPDLHSELNLSSLELGDSALYFCASSVEDYGEDTQYFGPGTRLTVL.

CDR3 sequence: CASLTGTSNYGYTF. DNA of the CDR3: TGTGCCTCGCTTACAGGGACCTCTAACTATGGCTACACCTTC. V and J are TRBV2 and TRBJ1-2; D possibly corresponds to TRBD1 (6 bases). The length of the CDR3 is 14 residues. Per the germline V gene, CDR1 is SNHLY and CDR2 is FYNNEI. V was cut by 11 bases and J by 0 bases, with 16 bases left in between.

J is TRBJ2-2 and V is TRBV4-3; the D gene is possibly TRBD2 (6 bases). The CDR3 extends over 14 amino acids. CDR1 and CDR2 (germline): LGHNA, YSLEER. Trimming took off 6 bases at V and 4 bases at J, with 12 bases between the two ends. The DNA of the CDR3 is TGCGCCAGCAGTCAGACTAGGAGCACCGGGGAGCTGTTTTTT. Its protein is CASSQTRSTGELFF.

This clone showed up just once. V gene TRBV7-2 combines with J gene TRBJ2-3; TRBD2 agrees at 10 bases. Trimming at V came to 5 bases and at J to 2 bases, leaving 7 bases not matched to a gene. The CDR3 is 16 amino acids. Germline values: CDR1 SGHTA, CDR2 FQGNSA. The CDR3 protein is CASSLWTSGYTDTQYF. DNA of the CDR3: TGTGCCAGCAGCCTTTGGACTAGCGGATACACAGATACGCAGTATTTT.

The chain carries TRBV19 and TRBJ1-1; D is undetermined. V was pared by 5 bases and J by 3 bases, with 7 bases between. Germline CDR1 and CDR2: LNHDA and SQIVND (reference sequence). The CDR3 consists of 12 residues. DNA of the CDR3: TGTGCCAGTAGTCCGGGGTACACTGAAGCTTTCTTT. It yields the protein CASSPGYTEAFF.

The gene calls are TRBV19 and TRBJ2-7, with 7 bases identical to TRBD2. CDR3 length: 14 residues. CDR1 is LNHDA and CDR2 is SQIVND in the germline V gene (reference sequence). Losses at the gene ends were 6 bases for V and 4 bases for J; bases not matched to a gene: 9. The CDR3 reads CASRGRTSVYEQYF. In DNA, the CDR3 is TGTGCCAGTAGAGGTCGGACTAGTGTTTACGAGCAGTACTTC. Looking up the rest from reference TRBV19 and TRBJ2-7 gives the full variable domain: DGGITQSPKYLFRKEGQNVTLSCEQNLNHDAMYWYRQDPGQGLRLIYYSQIVNDFQKGDIAEGYSVSREKKESFPLTVTSAQKNPTAFYLCASRGRTSVYEQYFGPGTRLTVT.